Each of the 31 T cell receptor beta chains below was sequenced from the same sample in a study of neurological immune-mediated disorders. One entry per CDR3 protein results from TCRdb running MiXCR on the 5' RACE reads. The sample gives 15,000 or so distinct CDR3 sequences, roughly 13% of which show up once; 41% is in the top ten. Sequences were obtained from CD8+ T cells from blood. The receptor set was obtained from a female donor with HTLV-1-associated myelopathy (HAM/TSP).

This clonotype was seen repeatedly, ten times or more. The CDR3 protein is CASSQDRDRNIQYF. CDR3 coding DNA: TGTGCCAGCAGCCAAGATCGGGATAGGAACATTCAGTACTTC. The V call is TRBV3-2, the J call TRBJ2-4; no DNA check was done on the table's D call, TRBD1. TRBV3-2 is reported as a pseudogene. The CDR3 sequence is 14 residues long.

This clonotype was recorded at least ten times. The chain combines TRBV4-2 with TRBJ2-2; 8 nucleotides align to TRBD1. Germline trimming cut 3 bases from V and 3 bases from J; bases unmatched to any gene: 6. Germline CDR1 and CDR2: LGHNA and YNFKEQ. This CDR3 is built from 16 residues. This CDR3 is CASSQTGQGDTGELFF. As DNA, the CDR3 is TGTGCCAGCAGCCAGACCGGACAGGGAGACACCGGGGAGCTGTTTTTT.

This clonotype was seen ten or more times. The chain has TRBV5-6 and TRBJ1-4; D is undetermined. This CDR3 has 13 amino acids. Germline-derived CDR1 and CDR2 are SGHDT and YYEEEE. With 1 base removed from V and 8 bases from J, the gap between germline ends came to 9 bases. The CDR3 is CASSLNGPEKLFF. For the CDR3, the DNA is TGTGCCAGCAGCTTGAATGGCCCCGAAAAACTGTTTTTT.

This clonotype was observed many times. The chain links TRBV12-3 or TRBV12-4 to TRBJ2-6, with D perhaps matching TRBD2 (5 bases). V was trimmed by 5 bases and J by 1 base, leaving 12 bases between them. This CDR3 is 16 amino acids long. CDR3 protein: CASSPGVASGANVLTF. The CDR3, as DNA: TGTGCCAGCAGTCCCGGGGTAGCATCTGGGGCCAACGTCCTGACTTTC.

This clonotype was observed many times. The V call is TRBV4-3, the J call TRBJ1-6; TRBD1 aligns across 7 bases. CDR1 LGHNA and CDR2 YSLEER come from the germline V gene. This CDR3 contains 16 residues. The trim removed 0 bases at V and 11 bases at J, leaving 10 bases unmatched. The CDR3 DNA follows: TGCGCCAGCAGCCAAGAGTGGGACAGCGGATATACACCCCTCCACTTT. It encodes CASSQEWDSGYTPLHF.

This clonotype was found many times. The V and J genes are TRBV3-1 and TRBJ2-2, with D unclear. V was trimmed by 1 base and J by 4 bases, leaving 4 bases between them. Germline CDR1 and CDR2: LGHDT and YNNKEL (reference sequence). The CDR3 is 13 amino acids. The CDR3 DNA reads as TGTGCCAGCAGCCAAGTGGCCACCGGGGAGCTGTTTTTT. It specifies CASSQVATGELFF. The full variable domain, completed using reference TRBV3-1 and TRBJ2-2, is DTAVSQTPKYLVTQMGNDKSIKCEQNLGHDTMYWYKQDSKKFLKIMFSYNNKELIINETVPNRFSPKSPDKAHLNLHINSLELGDSAVYFCASSQVATGELFFGEGSRLTVL.

This clonotype was detected many times. The chain recombines TRBV9 with TRBJ2-7, with TRBD1 identical over 8 bases. Trimming removed 0 bases from V and 0 bases from J; junction bases left unmatched: 2. The CDR3 extends over 15 amino acids. The germline gives CDR1 SGDLS, CDR2 YYNGEE. The DNA for the CDR3 is TGTGCCAGCAGCGTAGAAACAGGGGGCTCCTACGAGCAGTACTTC. It yields the protein CASSVETGGSYEQYF.

This clonotype was recorded many times. The rearrangement uses TRBV7-9 and TRBJ2-1, with 7 bases lining up with TRBD1. The CDR3 consists of 13 residues. With 7 bases clipped from V and 6 bases from J, the junction kept 6 bases outside the gene matches. CDR1 and CDR2 from the germline V gene are SEHNR and FQNEAQ (reference sequence). In DNA, the CDR3 is TGTGCCAGCACAGGGACAGCGATCAATGAGCAGTTCTTC. Residues: CASTGTAINEQFF.

This clonotype was counted many times. The chain combines TRBV7-8 with TRBJ2-7, with 12 bases aligning to TRBD2. With V trimmed by 6 bases and J by 4 bases, 1 base remained unmatched. The germline V gene encodes CDR1 SGHVS and CDR2 FQNEAQ. CDR3 length: 13 amino acids. The CDR3 DNA sequence: TGTGCCAGCAGGACTAGCGGGAGTTACGAGCAGTACTTC. This encodes CASRTSGSYEQYF.

There are many counts of this clonotype. The chain combines TRBV25-1 with TRBJ2-1, with TRBD1 matching over 7 bases. V dropped 3 bases and J dropped 5; count of bases not matched to a gene: 10. This CDR3 comprises 16 residues. The germline gives CDR1 MGHDK, CDR2 SYGVNS. CDR3 in DNA: TGTGCCAGCAGTGACCCCCTCGGGACAGCCCACAATGAGCAGTTCTTC. As protein: CASSDPLGTAHNEQFF.

This clonotype was recorded many times. This chain joins TRBV19 and TRBJ2-6; D unclear. The V end was cut by 3 bases, the J end by 4 bases, with 10 bases between. The germline V gene has CDR1 LNHDA and CDR2 SQIVND (reference sequence). This CDR3 comprises 15 residues. The CDR3 coding sequence is TGTGCCAGTAGTATCAAGACATCCGGGGCCAACGTCCTGACTTTC. It encodes CASSIKTSGANVLTF.

This clonotype was seen repeatedly, ten times or more. The chain recombines TRBV25-1 with TRBJ2-1; weak D call: TRBD2 (5 bases). V gave up 3 bases and J gave up 4 bases, with 16 bases separating them. Germline V gene sequence: CDR1 MGHDK, CDR2 SYGVNS. The CDR3 extends over 16 amino acids. CDR3 region: CASSEAAALRYNEQFF. The DNA for the CDR3 is TGTGCCAGCAGTGAGGCAGCGGCTCTAAGGTACAATGAGCAGTTCTTC.

This clonotype was found many times. The gene calls are TRBV4-1 and TRBJ2-7, with a possible D match to TRBD1 (6 bases). The CDR3 runs 15 residues. From germline, CDR1 is MGHRA and CDR2 YSYEKL. V lost 0 bases and J lost 0, with 9 bases in between. CDR3 nucleotides: TGCGCCAGCAGCCAAGAAAACAGGGTCTCCTACGAGCAGTACTTC. It yields the protein CASSQENRVSYEQYF.

This clonotype was observed at least ten times. This chain links TRBV7-9 with TRBJ2-1, with 13 nucleotides matching TRBD2. The CDR3 totals 16 residues. Germline V CDR1 and CDR2: SEHNR, FQNEAQ (reference sequence). V trimming: 5 bases; J trimming: 8 bases; junction bases outside the gene matches: 9. CDR3 loop: CASSRPGLAGIYEQFF. The CDR3 coding sequence is TGTGCCAGCAGCCGGCCGGGACTAGCGGGAATTTATGAGCAGTTCTTC.

This clonotype is deemed medium-sized. The chain joins TRBV4-1 to TRBJ2-7; D is possibly TRBD2 (6 bases). The CDR3 totals 16 residues. Per germline, CDR1 MGHRA and CDR2 YSYEKL. V lost 1 base and J lost 2, with 15 bases in between. The DNA of the CDR3 is TGCGCCAGCAGCCAAGGGGAGTTAGCGGCGACCTACGAGCAGTACTTC. This translates into CASSQGELAATYEQYF.

This clonotype was seen a few times. The V gene is TRBV10-2, the J gene TRBJ1-1; TRBD1 might be the D (6 bases). Trimming took 3 bases from V and 1 from J, leaving 9 bases between them. The CDR3 extends over 14 amino acids. CDR1 is WSHSY and CDR2 is SAAADI in the germline V gene. This CDR3 is CASSEGGSNTEAFF. CDR3 sequence (DNA): TGCGCCAGCAGTGAAGGGGGGTCGAACACTGAAGCTTTCTTT.

This clonotype was seen many times. The chain joins TRBV7-6 to TRBJ2-5, with 7 bases lining up with TRBD1. V dropped 0 bases and J dropped 0; count of bases not matched to a gene: 1. The CDR3 loop spans 15 amino acids. Germline CDR1 SGHVS, CDR2 FNYEAQ. CDR3 coding DNA: TGTGCCAGCAGCTTAGCGGGGACAGACCAAGAGACCCAGTACTTC. Its translation: CASSLAGTDQETQYF.

In its sample, this clonotype was seen many times. CDR3 sequence (DNA): TGTGCCAGCAGCCCCCTAACCGGGACAGGGGGCCATCGGCAGGATACGCAGTATTTT. This translates into CASSPLTGTGGHRQDTQYF. The chain has TRBV14 and TRBJ2-3; 12 nucleotides align to TRBD1. CDR3 size: 19 residues. V trimming: 4 bases; J trimming: 6 bases; junction bases outside the gene matches: 17. CDR1 is SGHDN and CDR2 is FVKESK in the germline V gene.

Note on this clonotype: The germline gene is not matched at one end of the junction; a read error may be the cause. The V and J genes are TRBV20-1 and TRBJ2-3, with D tentatively TRBD2 (6 bases). Germline V lookup: CDR1 DFQATT, CDR2 SNEGSKA (reference sequence). The CDR3 totals 13 residues. CDR3 DNA sequence: TGCAGTGCTCCCGGACTATACACAGAAACGCAGTATTTT. This encodes CSAPGLYTETQYF.

This clonotype was seen repeatedly, ten times or more. This sequence joins TRBV7-3 and TRBJ2-1; maybe TRBD1 (6 bases). There are 15 residues in the CDR3. Germline assignment: CDR1 SGHTA and CDR2 FQGTGA. V was shortened by 5 bases and J by 12 bases, with 23 bases between the two germline ends. DNA for the CDR3: TGTGCCAGCAGCCCTTATTCCGGGACAACTATGGGGCAGTTCTTC. As protein: CASSPYSGTTMGQFF.

The table lists this clonotype with many counts. The chain has TRBV15 and TRBJ2-1; D is perhaps TRBD2 (6 bases). The length of the CDR3 is 16 residues. The V gene lost 5 bases and the J gene lost 2 bases, with 16 bases spanning the gap. The V gene's germline CDR1 is LNHNV and CDR2 YYDKDF (reference sequence). The CDR3 is CATSAVPRDPYNEQFF. The CDR3 DNA reads as TGTGCCACCAGCGCTGTCCCGCGGGACCCCTACAATGAGCAGTTCTTC.

This clonotype was counted ten times or more. V and J are TRBV21-1 and TRBJ2-7; TRBD1, as called in the table, went unchecked against the DNA. TRBV21-1 is a pseudogene segment. The CDR3 runs to 13 residues. The CDR3 nucleotides are TGTGCCAGCAGCAAAGAGGCAGGGTACGAGCAGTACTTC. It is translated as CASSKEAGYEQYF.

In its sample, this clonotype was seen many times. The J gene is TRBJ2-1, the V gene TRBV5-1; unclear D gene. The CDR3 consists of 15 residues. Looked up from germline, CDR1 is SGHRS and CDR2 is YFSETQ. V lost 0 bases and J 2 bases, leaving 9 bases between the germline ends. The CDR3: CASSLGLLAYNEQFF. DNA of the CDR3: TGCGCCAGCAGCTTGGGGCTGCTAGCCTACAATGAGCAGTTCTTC. Supplemented by reference TRBV5-1 and TRBJ2-1, the full variable domain reads KAGVTQTPRYLIKTRGQQVTLSCSPISGHRSVSWYQQTPGQGLQFLFEYFSETQRNKGNFPGRFSGRQFSNSRSEMNVSTLELGDSALYLCASSLGLLAYNEQFFGPGTRLTVL.

This clonotype was recorded at least ten times. This chain connects TRBV20-1 to TRBJ2-5; unclear D gene. The CDR3 is 15 residues long. The germline V gene encodes CDR1 DFQATT and CDR2 SNEGSKA (reference sequence). Trimming cost V 4 bases and J 7 bases, with 22 bases left between them. The CDR3: CSAKAKISSFGTQYF. CDR3 DNA: TGCAGTGCTAAGGCTAAGATCTCCTCGTTCGGGACCCAGTACTTC.

At least ten counts were recorded for this clonotype. This rearrangement joins TRBV28 to TRBJ1-1; 7 positions match TRBD1. CDR3 length: 14 residues. J was trimmed by 5 bases and V by 3 bases; bases with no gene match: 6. The V gene's germline CDR1 is MDHEN and CDR2 SYDVKM. This CDR3 is CASSLGYRGTEAFF. Written as DNA, the CDR3 is TGTGCCAGCAGTTTGGGTTACAGGGGAACTGAAGCTTTCTTT.

This clonotype was counted many times. The chain has TRBV6-2 or TRBV6-3 and TRBJ2-2; D perhaps matches TRBD2 (6 bases). The CDR3 runs 19 residues. Deletions cut 6 bases from V and 1 base from J, with 24 bases between. Germline assignment: CDR1 MNHEY and CDR2 SVGEGT. CDR3 region: CASSTSSGGATVNTGELFF. In DNA form, the CDR3 reads TGTGCCAGCAGCACCTCCTCCGGCGGGGCAACGGTGAACACCGGGGAGCTGTTTTTT.

This clonotype was recorded at least ten times. This chain connects TRBV7-8 to TRBJ2-7; tentatively, D is TRBD1 (5 bases). Trimming left V 2 bases short and J 2 bases short, with 7 bases between. CDR1 and CDR2 from the germline V gene are SGHVS and FQNEAQ. The CDR3 is 13 residues long. The CDR3 spells CASSLRGAYEQYF. The CDR3 nucleotides are TGTGCCAGCAGCTTAAGGGGCGCCTACGAGCAGTACTTC. Filled out from reference TRBV7-8 and TRBJ2-7, the complete variable domain reads GAGVSQSPRYKVAKRGQDVALRCDPISGHVSLFWYQQALGQGPEFLTYFQNEAQLDKSGLPSDRFFAERPEGSVSTLKIQRTQQEDSAVYLCASSLRGAYEQYFGPGTRLTVT.

This clonotype was observed a handful of times. The chain uses TRBV27 and TRBJ2-7; 8 bases line up with TRBD2. Losses at the gene ends were 8 bases for V and 7 bases for J; bases not matched to a gene: 10. The CDR3 length is 13 residues. Germline assignment: CDR1 MNHEY and CDR2 SMNVEV (reference sequence). The CDR3 reads CASRSGRWGEQYF. The CDR3 DNA is TGTGCCAGCCGGAGCGGGAGATGGGGGGAGCAGTACTTC.

This clonotype was recorded once. This may be a read error: a much more frequent sequence differs by one nucleotide. V and J are TRBV7-9 and TRBJ1-2, with a possible D match to TRBD1 (5 bases). This CDR3 has 13 residues. The V gene lost 2 bases and the J gene lost 6 bases, with 10 bases spanning the gap. Germline values: CDR1 SEHNR, CDR2 FQNEAQ (reference sequence). The DNA for the CDR3 is TGTGCCAGCAGCTTATCGACAGACCATGGCTACACCTTC. It is translated as CASSLSTDHGYTF.

This clonotype has at least ten counts. This chain links TRBV4-1 with TRBJ2-5, with D possibly being TRBD1 or TRBD2 (5 bases each). Per germline, CDR1 MGHRA and CDR2 YSYEKL. Trimming left V 6 bases short and J 3 bases short, with 17 bases between. The CDR3 sequence is 15 residues long. As DNA, the CDR3 is TGCGCCAGCAGTCAGAGGGGAGTAGGAGAAGAGACCCAGTACTTC. This sequence encodes CASSQRGVGEETQYF.

Ten or more counts support this clonotype. The V call is TRBV6-5, the J call TRBJ1-2, with no clear D. Trimming took off 0 bases at V and 6 bases at J, with 11 bases between the two ends. This CDR3 is built from 14 residues. The germline CDR1 and CDR2 sequences are MNHEY and SVGAGI. The CDR3 DNA is TGTGCCAGCAGTTACTCGAGGGCTATCGATGGCTACACCTTC. This codes for CASSYSRAIDGYTF.